What follows are 26 T cell receptor beta chains derived from one specimen sequenced in a study of CD8+ T cells in alopecia areata. In each case, RNA was isolated and then reverse transcribed into cDNA as the sequencing template. Libraries were prepared by immunoSEQ multiplex PCR; TCRdb keeps only in-frame clonotypes and omits some of them. The sample offers approximately 300,000 clones and no singletons, the top ten holding more than 0.95%. CD4, CD8alpha, NKG2D, NKG2ACE and other markers were used to sort pooled cutaneous lymph node cells. Material: CD4+ T cells sorted from a lymph node. These receptors came from a C3H/HeJ mouse with alopecia areata. Strain haplotype (MHC): H2-k.

Details on this clone: Mouse gene names apply. The read halts 4 residues ahead of the CDR3 end, with the missing end drawn from the germline J gene. Other DNA variants within this sample encode the same CDR3. V and J are TRBV13-1 and TRBJ2-3, with 7 bases identical to TRBD1. Germline lookup yields CDR1 NSHNY and CDR2 SYGAGN. The junction had 5 bases not matched to a gene; V was cut back by 7 bases and J by 0 bases. The CDR3 loop spans 14 amino acids. CDR3 residues: CASRDRSSAETLYF. CDR3 DNA (partial): TGTGCCAGCCGGGACAGATCTAGTGCAGAA.

This clone was observed a few times. Mouse germline and gene names are used. The sequenced fragment ends 4 residues before the CDR3 boundary, so the rest is inferred from the germline J gene. The chain recombines TRBV5 with TRBJ1-2; D is unclear. Germline V CDR1 and CDR2: LGHNA, YNLKQL (reference sequence). The CDR3 is 15 residues long. V was pared by 0 bases and J by 2 bases, with 10 bases between. The CDR3 here is CASSQDMGANSDYTF. The DNA read from the CDR3 is TGTGCCAGCAGCCAAGATATGGGTGCCAACTCC.

This clone was observed a handful of times. Here the gene names and germline are mouse. The read stops 4 residues short of the end of the CDR3; the missing end is completed from the germline J gene. V is TRBV3 and J is TRBJ2-5; D ambiguous. The CDR3 is 14 residues long. In germline, CDR1 is SNHLY, CDR2 FYNGKV (reference sequence). Trimming left V 8 bases short and J 0 bases short, with 12 bases between. CDR3 DNA, as far as it was read: TGTGCCAGCCCCCCCACAGTTAACCAAGAC. This sequence encodes CASPPTVNQD. In full, the CDR3 is CASPPTVNQDTQYF. The full variable domain, in which reference TRBV3 and TRBJ2-5 provide the parts outside the CDR3, is GPKVLQIPSHQIIDMGQMVTLNCDPVSNHLYFYWYKQILGQQMEFLVNFYNGKVMEKSKLFKDQFSVERPDGSYFTLKIQPTALEDSAVYFCASPPTVNQDTQYFGPGTRLLVL.

This clone was recorded a few times. Gene names and germline match the mouse. With the read ending 4 residues before the CDR3 end, the germline J gene is used to fill in that end. Different DNA sequences within this sample yield the same CDR3. The genes are TRBV13-1 and TRBJ2-7, with 7 positions matching TRBD1. CDR1 and CDR2 from the germline V gene are NSHNY and SYGAGN. The CDR3 consists of 12 residues. The sequenced part of the CDR3 DNA is TGTGCCAGCAGTGCCGACAGGGAT. Its protein is CASSADRD. The entire CDR3 sequence reads CASSADRDEQYF.

This clone has more than one count but fewer than ten. Gene names are mouse gene names. The observed sequence ends 4 residues before the CDR3 terminus, with the missing tail filled in from the germline J gene. The rearrangement joins TRBV13-2 to TRBJ2-7; weak D call: TRBD1 (6 bases). V was shortened by 0 bases and J by 3 bases, with 10 bases between the two germline ends. The CDR3 is 14 residues long. Germline V gives CDR1 NNHNN, CDR2 SYGAGS (reference sequence). The sequenced CDR3 bases are TGTGCCAGCGGTGATGCACAGGGCCTCTAT. It specifies CASGDAQGLY. The CDR3 reads in full as CASGDAQGLYEQYF.

Concerning this clone: Germline and genes here are mouse. Read coverage stops 4 residues before the CDR3 terminus; the germline J gene supplies the remainder. This chain joins TRBV5 and TRBJ2-1; 9 bases align to TRBD1. The V segment lost 1 base and the J segment 5 bases; nucleotides outside the gene matches: 3. CDR3 length: 15 amino acids. Germline V CDR1 and CDR2: LGHNA, YNLKQL (reference sequence). CDR3 bases read: TGTGCCAGCAGCCAAGGACAGGGGGGGGATGCT. Its protein product is CASSQGQGGDA. The entire CDR3 reads CASSQGQGGDAEQFF.

This clone has more than one count but fewer than ten. Mouse gene names and germline throughout. The CDR3 end lies 4 residues beyond the end of the read and is filled in from the germline J gene. This sequence joins TRBV5 and TRBJ2-2, with 10 bases matching TRBD1. Germline lookup yields CDR1 LGHNA and CDR2 YNLKQL (reference sequence). The V and J ends lost 2 bases and 4 bases, in that order; junction bases with no gene match: 4. CDR3 size: 16 residues. The CDR3: CASSQPGQGFTGQLYF. The DNA read from the CDR3 is TGTGCCAGCAGCCAACCGGGACAGGGGTTCACCGGG.

Of note for this clone: Mouse germline and gene names are used. The read halts 4 residues ahead of the CDR3 end, with the missing end drawn from the germline J gene. Distinct nucleotide sequences in the sample also encode this CDR3. This rearrangement joins TRBV13-1 to TRBJ2-2; 10 bases agree with TRBD2. CDR1 and CDR2 (germline): NSHNY, SYGAGN. The CDR3 covers 15 residues. The junction had 3 bases not matched to a gene; V was cut back by 3 bases and J by 4 bases. CDR3 amino acids: CASSGTGGGTGQLYF. The CDR3 DNA, read in part, is TGTGCCAGCAGTGGGACTGGGGGCGGCACCGGG.

This clone was observed a few times. Genes and germline come from the mouse. The read halts 4 residues ahead of the CDR3 end, with the missing end drawn from the germline J gene. The V gene is TRBV13-1, the J gene TRBJ2-2, with 8 positions matching TRBD1. CDR1 NSHNY and CDR2 SYGAGN come from the germline V gene. This CDR3 is 17 amino acids long. The V gene end was trimmed by 0 bases and the J gene end by 4 bases; junction bases not matched to a gene: 8. CDR3 protein: CASSDAVRGRGTGQLYF. Incomplete CDR3 DNA: TGTGCCAGCAGTGATGCAGTCAGGGGGCGCGGCACCGGG.

In regard to this clone: Genes here carry mouse names. The read gets to within 4 residues of the CDR3 end, and the germline J gene fills in the rest. The chain is built from TRBV13-3 and TRBJ2-5; 12 nucleotides align to TRBD2. This CDR3 is built from 14 residues. Germline V gene lookup returns CDR1 NNHDY and CDR2 SYVADS. CDR3 bases read: TGTGCCAGCAGTTGGGACTGGGGGGCAGAC. Translating it yields CASSWDWGAD. The full CDR3 sequence reads CASSWDWGADTQYF.

This clone was recorded a few times. Germline and genes: mouse. The read ends 4 residues shy of where the CDR3 ends; the end is completed using the germline J gene. This sample also contains other DNA sequences that code for the same CDR3. J is TRBJ2-3 and V is TRBV19; 12 bases are shared with TRBD1. The V gene end was trimmed by 4 bases and the J gene end by 3 bases; junction bases not matched to a gene: 3. Germline V gene data show CDR1 as FNHDT and CDR2 as SITEND (reference sequence). The CDR3 is 15 amino acids. The CDR3 DNA, read in part, is TGTGCCAGCAGTCGGGACAGGGGGCGCGCAGAA. This encodes CASSRDRGRAE. The CDR3 in full is CASSRDRGRAETLYF.

This clone was counted only a few times. Gene names and germline refer to mouse. The sequence runs out 4 residues before the end of the CDR3; the remainder is reconstructed from the germline J gene. The genes are TRBV1 and TRBJ1-2, with 7 bases identical to TRBD1. The CDR3 has 16 residues. Germline V gives CDR1 NSQYPW, CDR2 LRSPGD (reference sequence). With 0 bases clipped from V and 2 bases from J, the junction kept 6 bases outside the gene matches. Incomplete CDR3 DNA: TGCACCTGCAGTGCAGATCCTGGCAGGGGGAACTCC. It is translated as CTCSADPGRGNS. The complete CDR3 reads CTCSADPGRGNSDYTF.

This clone was detected a few times. Genes and germline are mouse. The CDR3 end lies 4 residues beyond the end of the read and is filled in from the germline J gene. This specimen includes other DNA sequences encoding the same CDR3. The rearrangement joins TRBV31 to TRBJ2-2; a weak D match, TRBD1 (6 bases). Trimming shortened V by 1 base and J by 3 bases, and 9 bases separated the two germline ends. From germline, CDR1 is GKSSPN and CDR2 SITVG. This CDR3 spans 14 amino acids. The part of the CDR3 DNA that was read is TGTGCCTGGAGTCCCAGGGGAGACACCGGG. This codes for CAWSPRGDTG. The CDR3 in its entirety is CAWSPRGDTGQLYF.

This clone was detected only a few times. Gene names are the mouse ones. The read terminates 4 residues before the CDR3 end, so the remaining end is supplied by the germline J gene. Other DNA sequences within the sample encode an identical CDR3. The chain links TRBV13-1 to TRBJ2-5, with 11 bases that match TRBD2. The CDR3 consists of 15 residues. Germline values: CDR1 NSHNY, CDR2 SYGAGN. CDR3 sequence reads: CASSDDWGGTDTQYF. CDR3 bases read: TGTGCCAGCAGTGATGACTGGGGGGGCACAGAC.

On this clone itself: Mouse germline and gene names are used. Read coverage stops 4 residues before the CDR3 terminus; the germline J gene supplies the remainder. J is TRBJ2-2 and V is TRBV19, with TRBD2 matching over 10 bases. V was clipped by 2 bases and J by 0 bases; unmatched bases: 1. There are 16 residues in the CDR3. Germline CDR1 reads FNHDT; CDR2 reads SITEND (reference sequence). The CDR3 reads CASSIWGGTNTGQLYF. Incomplete CDR3 DNA: TGTGCCAGCAGTATCTGGGGGGGCACAAACACCGGG.

Turning to this clone: The gene symbols are mouse symbols. The read halts 4 residues ahead of the CDR3 end, with the missing end drawn from the germline J gene. This sample also contains other DNA sequences that code for the same CDR3. The chain has TRBV1 and TRBJ2-7, with TRBD1 matching 8 bases. The germline CDR1 and CDR2 sequences are NSQYPW and LRSPGD (reference sequence). There are 13 residues in the CDR3. CDR3 DNA, as far as it was read: TGCACCTGCAGTGCTGGACAGGGTGAT. Residues: CTCSAGQGD. The entire CDR3 reads CTCSAGQGDEQYF.

As for this clone: Gene names follow the mouse nomenclature. The read finishes 4 residues shy of the CDR3 end, and the germline J gene is used to complete it. The chain carries TRBV13-3 and TRBJ2-2; D perhaps matches TRBD1 (6 bases). The CDR3 loop spans 14 amino acids. Trimming left V 5 bases short and J 0 bases short, with 8 bases between. From germline, CDR1 is NNHDY and CDR2 SYVADS. The part of the CDR3 DNA that was read is TGTGCCAGCAGGGCAGGGGCAAACACCGGG. This gives the protein CASRAGANTG. The CDR3 in full is CASRAGANTGQLYF.

Points on this clone: Any gene name here is a mouse gene name. The CDR3 end falls 4 residues outside the read, so it is completed with the germline J gene. This chain connects TRBV13-1 to TRBJ2-5; D might be TRBD1 (5 bases). This CDR3 is 13 amino acids long. Trimming shortened V by 4 bases and J by 2 bases, and 8 bases separated the two germline ends. Germline V gene lookup returns CDR1 NSHNY and CDR2 SYGAGN. CDR3 DNA, as far as it was read: TGTGCCAGCAGTAGGACATTCCAAGAC. It encodes CASSRTFQD. The full CDR3 is CASSRTFQDTQYF.

There are a few counts of this clone. Mouse gene names and germline throughout. The read stops 4 residues short of the end of the CDR3; the missing end is completed from the germline J gene. The chain recombines TRBV4 with TRBJ2-3; a weak D match, TRBD1 (5 bases). Germline V gene sequence: CDR1 LGHDT, CDR2 YNNKQL (reference sequence). The CDR3 consists of 15 residues. V was clipped by 5 bases and J by 0 bases, with 12 bases between them. Incomplete CDR3 DNA: TGTGCCAGCAGCCCTCGACAGACTAGTGCAGAA. This codes for CASSPRQTSAE. In full, the CDR3 is CASSPRQTSAETLYF.

A remark on this clone: Any gene name here is a mouse gene name. The CDR3 extends 4 residues past the end of the read, so its final part is completed from the germline J gene. The chain carries TRBV13-3 and TRBJ2-5, with TRBD2 as a possible D gene (6 bases). The germline CDR1 and CDR2 sequences are NNHDY and SYVADS. The V gene lost 1 base and the J gene lost 0 bases, with 9 bases spanning the gap. This CDR3 is built from 15 residues. The CDR3 loop reads CASSDPGTNQDTQYF. The sequenced CDR3 bases are TGTGCCAGCAGTGATCCGGGGACTAACCAAGAC.

As regards this clone: Germline and genes: mouse. The CDR3 end lies 4 residues beyond the end of the read and is filled in from the germline J gene. This sequence joins TRBV31 and TRBJ2-3; 12 nucleotides align to TRBD2. V lost 3 bases, J lost 0 bases, and 4 bases stayed unmatched. Germline lookup yields CDR1 GKSSPN and CDR2 SITVG. The CDR3 covers 16 residues. Here the CDR3 reads CAWRRLGGPSAETLYF. CDR3 DNA, as far as it was read: TGTGCCTGGAGACGACTGGGGGGGCCTAGTGCAGAA.

The sample holds a few counts of this clone. The listed genes are named as in mouse. The read ends 4 residues shy of where the CDR3 ends; the end is completed using the germline J gene. The chain has TRBV19 and TRBJ2-4; 7 bases are a match to TRBD1. Trimming cost V 3 bases and J 0 bases; bases outside gene matches: 1. Germline CDR1 and CDR2: FNHDT and SITEND (reference sequence). The CDR3 consists of 14 residues. The CDR3 spells CASSRDRSQNTLYF. The sequenced part of the CDR3 DNA is TGTGCCAGCAGTAGGGACAGAAGTCAAAAC.

This clone was counted a few times. A much larger clone lies a single base off, so this may be a read error. The germline and genes are mouse ones. CDR3 amino acids: CASSRTAQDTQYF. Incomplete CDR3 DNA: TGTGCCAGCAGTAGGACAGCCCAAGAC. The rearrangement links TRBV13-3 to TRBJ2-5, with D possibly being TRBD1 (6 bases). Sequencing ends 4 residues short of the CDR3 end; the germline J gene provides the rest. This CDR3 has 13 amino acids. V lost 4 bases, J lost 2 bases, and 8 bases lay in between. Germline CDR1 NNHDY, CDR2 SYVADS.

Note on this clone: Gene names follow the mouse nomenclature. The read finishes 4 residues shy of the CDR3 end, and the germline J gene is used to complete it. The V and J genes are TRBV31 and TRBJ2-1; 12 bases match TRBD1. The CDR3 length is 15 residues. Germline CDR1 is GKSSPN and CDR2 is SITVG. CDR3 region: CAWSLSGTGGSEQFF. The CDR3 DNA, read in part, is TGTGCCTGGAGTCTGTCCGGGACAGGGGGCTCT.

With respect to this clone: Any gene name here is a mouse gene name. The missing CDR3 end, 4 residues past where the read stops, is filled in from the germline J gene. The V gene is TRBV19, the J gene TRBJ2-2, with a weak D call TRBD1 (6 bases). CDR1 is FNHDT, CDR2 SITEND, per germline (reference sequence). V was trimmed by 6 bases and J by 1 base, leaving 10 bases between them. CDR3 size: 14 residues. The CDR3 spells CASKNRENTGQLYF. The covered CDR3 bases are TGTGCCAGCAAGAACAGGGAAAACACCGGG. Supplemented by reference TRBV19 and TRBJ2-2, the full variable domain reads GGIITQTPKFLIGQEGQKLTLKCQQNFNHDTMYWYRQDSGKGLRLIYYSITENDLQKGDLSEGYDASREKKSSFSLTVTSAQKNEMAVFLCASKNRENTGQLYFGEGSKLTVL.

Only a few counts were recorded for this clone. The genes are named according to mouse. The read terminates 4 residues before the CDR3 end, so the remaining end is supplied by the germline J gene. The chain links TRBV31 to TRBJ1-2, with TRBD1 matching 8 bases. Germline CDR1 GKSSPN, CDR2 SITVG. This CDR3 has 13 residues. The CDR3 reads CAWSPYRGTDYTF. The part of the CDR3 DNA that was read is TGTGCCTGGAGCCCCTACAGGGGGACC.